This T cell receptor (beta chain) was documented in a study of blood T cell repertoires in COVID-19. V lost 1 base and J lost 3, with 10 bases in between. CDR1 LNHDA and CDR2 SQIVND come from the germline V gene (reference sequence). The CDR3 sequence is 15 residues long. The data were produced by immunoSEQ multiplex PCR, yet TCRdb's version contains in-frame clones alone and is incomplete. The table includes roughly 250,000 clones, 88% detected once. Sequenced input: PBMCs or T cells enriched from blood (not recorded which). This receptor was taken from a woman in her 40s with acute COVID-19. The rearrangement links TRBV19 to TRBJ2-1, with D possibly TRBD2 on 5 matching bases. The CDR3 DNA sequence: TGTGCCAGTAGTATAGTCGAGGGTTTCTACAATGAGCAGTTCTTC. It yields the protein CASSIVEGFYNEQFF.